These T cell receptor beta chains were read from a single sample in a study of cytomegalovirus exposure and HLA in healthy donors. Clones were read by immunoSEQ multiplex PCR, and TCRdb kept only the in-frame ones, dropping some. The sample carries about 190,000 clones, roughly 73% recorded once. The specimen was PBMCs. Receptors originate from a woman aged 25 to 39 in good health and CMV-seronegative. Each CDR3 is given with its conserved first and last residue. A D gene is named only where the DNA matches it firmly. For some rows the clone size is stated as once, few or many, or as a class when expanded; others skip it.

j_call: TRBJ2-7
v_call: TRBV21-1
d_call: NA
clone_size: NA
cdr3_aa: CASRMGAGGEQYF
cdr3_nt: TGTGCCAGCCGGATGGGGGCAGGGGGGGAGCAGTACTTC

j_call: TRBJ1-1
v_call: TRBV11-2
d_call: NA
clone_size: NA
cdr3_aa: CASSLVEDTEAFF
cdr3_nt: TGTGCCAGCAGCTTAGTTGAGGACACTGAAGCTTTCTTT

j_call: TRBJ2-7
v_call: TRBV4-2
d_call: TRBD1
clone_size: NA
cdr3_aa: CASSQAIAGTGVYEQYF
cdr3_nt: TGTGCCAGCAGCCAAGCGATCGCCGGGACAGGGGTCTACGAGCAGTACTTC

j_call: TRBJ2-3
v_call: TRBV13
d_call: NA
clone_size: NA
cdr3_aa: CASSFIRGPPQYF
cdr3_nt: TGTGCCAGCAGCTTTATCAGGGGCCCTCCGCAGTATTTT

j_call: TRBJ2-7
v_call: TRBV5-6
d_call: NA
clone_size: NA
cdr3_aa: CASSRYVRSYEQYF
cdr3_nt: TGTGCCAGCAGCCGGTATGTGAGGTCCTACGAGCAGTACTTC

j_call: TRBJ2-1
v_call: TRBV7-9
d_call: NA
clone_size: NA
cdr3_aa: CASSSLQGWTYNEQFF
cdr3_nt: TGTGCCAGCAGCTCACTACAGGGATGGACCTACAATGAGCAGTTCTTC

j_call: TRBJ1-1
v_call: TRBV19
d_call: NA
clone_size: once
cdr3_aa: CASSAPGYTVTEAFF
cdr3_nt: TGTGCCAGTTCTGCCCCAGGGTACACGGTGACTGAAGCTTTCTTT

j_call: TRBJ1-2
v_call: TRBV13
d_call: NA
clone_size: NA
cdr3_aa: CASSPRGVGYGYTF
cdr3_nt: TGTGCCAGCAGCCCCCGGGGGGTGGGCTATGGCTACACCTTC

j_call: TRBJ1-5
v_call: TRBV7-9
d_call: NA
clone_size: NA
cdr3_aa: CASSRTGFQPQHF
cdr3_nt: TGTGCCAGCAGCCGTACAGGGTTTCAGCCCCAGCATTTT

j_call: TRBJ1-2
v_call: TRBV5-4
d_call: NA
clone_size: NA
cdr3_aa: CASRPPVGQLNYGYTF
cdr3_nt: TGTGCCAGCAGGCCCCCGGTCGGACAGCTCAACTATGGCTACACCTTC

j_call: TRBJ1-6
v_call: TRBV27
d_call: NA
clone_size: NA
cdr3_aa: CASSLKGGGRGNSPLHF
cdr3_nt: TGTGCCAGCAGCCTAAAAGGTGGCGGAAGGGGTAATTCACCCCTCCACTTT